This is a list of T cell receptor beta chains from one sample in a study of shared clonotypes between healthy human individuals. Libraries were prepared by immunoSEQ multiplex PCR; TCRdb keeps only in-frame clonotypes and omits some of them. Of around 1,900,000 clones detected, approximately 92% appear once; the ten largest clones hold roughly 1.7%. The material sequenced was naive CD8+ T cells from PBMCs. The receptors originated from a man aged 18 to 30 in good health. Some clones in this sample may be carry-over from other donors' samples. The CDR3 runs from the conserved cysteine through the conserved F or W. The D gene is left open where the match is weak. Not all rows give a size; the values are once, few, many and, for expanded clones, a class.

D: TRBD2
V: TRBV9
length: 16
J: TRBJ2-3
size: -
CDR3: CASSQEGGSSRDTQYF
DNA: TGTGCCAGCAGCCAGGAGGGCGGGAGTAGTCGTGATACGCAGTATTTT

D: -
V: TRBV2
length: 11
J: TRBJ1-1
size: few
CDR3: CASRYAPEAFF
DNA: TGTGCCAGCCGGTATGCCCCTGAAGCTTTCTTT

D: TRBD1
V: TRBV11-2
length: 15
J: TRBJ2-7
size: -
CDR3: CASSMRQGVLFEQYF
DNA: TGTGCCAGCAGCATGAGACAGGGGGTACTCTTCGAGCAGTACTTC

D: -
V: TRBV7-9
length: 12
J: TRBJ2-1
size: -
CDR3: CASSLVGYEQFF
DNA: TGTGCCAGCAGCTTAGTCGGCTATGAGCAGTTCTTC

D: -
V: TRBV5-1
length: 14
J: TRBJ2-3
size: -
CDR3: CASRAETLADTQYF
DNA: TGCGCCAGCAGGGCAGAGACGTTAGCAGATACGCAGTATTTT

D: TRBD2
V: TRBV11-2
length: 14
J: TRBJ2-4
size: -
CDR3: CASSSGTSSVIQYF
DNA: TGTGCCAGCAGCTCCGGGACTAGCTCTGTCATTCAGTACTTC

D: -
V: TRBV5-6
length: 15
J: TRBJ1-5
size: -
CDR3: CASSPAGFSNQPQHF
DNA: TGTGCCAGCAGCCCCGCCGGGTTTAGCAATCAGCCCCAGCATTTT

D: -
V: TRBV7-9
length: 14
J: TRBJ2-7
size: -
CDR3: CASSEGRNVVEQYF
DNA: TGTGCCAGCAGCGAGGGCAGGAACGTTGTGGAGCAGTACTTC

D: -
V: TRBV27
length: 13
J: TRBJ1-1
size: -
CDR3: CASSQRGSAEAFF
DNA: TGTGCCAGCAGCCAAAGGGGCTCCGCTGAAGCTTTCTTT

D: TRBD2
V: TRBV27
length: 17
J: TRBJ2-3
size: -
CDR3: CASSSRTSGASTDTQYF
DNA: TGTGCCAGCAGTTCGCGGACTAGCGGGGCAAGCACAGATACGCAGTATTTT

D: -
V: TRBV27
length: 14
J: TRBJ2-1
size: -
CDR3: CASSPGGLVLEQFF
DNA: TGTGCCAGCAGTCCGGGTGGGCTAGTGCTTGAGCAGTTCTTC